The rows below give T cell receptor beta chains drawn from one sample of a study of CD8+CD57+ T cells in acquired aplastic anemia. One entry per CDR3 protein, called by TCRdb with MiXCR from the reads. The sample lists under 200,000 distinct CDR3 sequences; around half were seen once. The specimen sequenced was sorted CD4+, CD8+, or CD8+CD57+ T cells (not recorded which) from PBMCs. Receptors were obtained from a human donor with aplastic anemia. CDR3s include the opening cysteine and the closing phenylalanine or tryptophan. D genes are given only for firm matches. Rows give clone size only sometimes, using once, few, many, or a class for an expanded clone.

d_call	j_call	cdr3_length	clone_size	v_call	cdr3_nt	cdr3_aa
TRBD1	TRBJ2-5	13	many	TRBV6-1	TGTGCCAGCAGTGATGACAGGGGGACGGCCCAGTACTTC	CASSDDRGTAQYF
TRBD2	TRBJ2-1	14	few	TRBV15	TGTGCCACCAGCCACCGGGGGGGTTACAATGAGCAGTTCTTC	CATSHRGGYNEQFF
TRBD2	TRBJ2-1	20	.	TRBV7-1	TGTGCCAGCAGCTCACTCCCCTTCAGGACTAGCGGGGTCTGGGGTAATGAGCAGTTCTTC	CASSSLPFRTSGVWGNEQFF
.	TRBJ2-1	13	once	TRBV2	TGTGCCAGCAGTCAAGCAGGAGTCTATGAGCAGTTCTTC	CASSQAGVYEQFF
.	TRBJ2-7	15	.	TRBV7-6	TGTGCCAGCAGCTTAGAGATAATGGGTACCTACGAGCAGTACTTC	CASSLEIMGTYEQYF
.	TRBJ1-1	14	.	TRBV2	TGTGCCAGCAAAATTTCGGGGTTTGGTACTGAAGCTTTCTTT	CASKISGFGTEAFF
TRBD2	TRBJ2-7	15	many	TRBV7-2	TGTGCCAGCAGCTTTACGGGAGGTCTCTCGGGGGAGCAGTACTTC	CASSFTGGLSGEQYF
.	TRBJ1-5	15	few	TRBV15	TGTGCCACCAGCAGAGATTTAGACAGCAATCAGCCCCAGCATTTT	CATSRDLDSNQPQHF
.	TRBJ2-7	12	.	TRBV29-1	TGCAGCGTCAACAGAGGGGGTCTGGAGCAGTACTTC	CSVNRGGLEQYF
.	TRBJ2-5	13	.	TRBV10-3	TGTGCCATCAGTGAGTCAGTCTTAGAGACCCAGTACTTC	CAISESVLETQYF
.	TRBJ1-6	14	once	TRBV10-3	TGTGCCATCAGACAGAGCTCCTATAATTCACCCCTCCACTTT	CAIRQSSYNSPLHF
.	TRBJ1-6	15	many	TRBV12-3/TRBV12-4	TGTGCCAGCTCTCGACAGGTTCTTCTAAATTCACCCCTCCACTTT	CASSRQVLLNSPLHF
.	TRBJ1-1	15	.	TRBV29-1	TGCAGCGTTCCTCGGGTTTGGGAGGGAGACACTGAAGCTTTCTTT	CSVPRVWEGDTEAFF
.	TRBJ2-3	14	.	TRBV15	TGTGCCACCAGCAGAGATCGCGGGACAGATACGCAGTATTTT	CATSRDRGTDTQYF
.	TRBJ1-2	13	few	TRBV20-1	TGCAGTGCCCGGCACGGGGTAGGGGAAGGCTACACCTTC	CSARHGVGEGYTF
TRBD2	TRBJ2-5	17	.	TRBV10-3	TGTGCCATCAGTCGAGCGCTAGCGGGAGGGTTACAAGAGACCCAGTACTTC	CAISRALAGGLQETQYF
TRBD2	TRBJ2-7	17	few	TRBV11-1	TGTGCCAGCAGCTTAGCTCCGTTGGCTAGCGGAACCTACGAGCAGTACTTC	CASSLAPLASGTYEQYF
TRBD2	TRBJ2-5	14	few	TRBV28	TGTGCCATCGGCAGGCGGGAGTTTTGGGAGACCCAGTACTTC	CAIGRREFWETQYF